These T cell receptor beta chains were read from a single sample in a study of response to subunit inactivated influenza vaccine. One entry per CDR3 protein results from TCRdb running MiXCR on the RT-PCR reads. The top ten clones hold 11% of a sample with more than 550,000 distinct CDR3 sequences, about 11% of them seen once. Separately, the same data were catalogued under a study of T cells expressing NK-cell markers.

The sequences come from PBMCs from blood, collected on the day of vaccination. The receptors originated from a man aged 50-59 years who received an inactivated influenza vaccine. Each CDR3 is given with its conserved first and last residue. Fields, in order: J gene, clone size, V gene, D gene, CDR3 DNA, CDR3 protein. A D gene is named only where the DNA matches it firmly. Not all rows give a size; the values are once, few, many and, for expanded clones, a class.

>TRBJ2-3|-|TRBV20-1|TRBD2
TGCAGTGCTCGTCCCGACCAACATCTAGCGGGGGCAGATACGCAGTATTTT
CSARPDQHLAGADTQYF
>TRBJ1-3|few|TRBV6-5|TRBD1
TGTGCCAGCAGTTACCTCTCTGACAGGGGGGGAAACACCATATATTTT
CASSYLSDRGGNTIYF
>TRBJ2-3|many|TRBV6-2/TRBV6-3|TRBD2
TGTGCCAGCAGTTACTTCGGCGGGGGAACAGATGCGCAGTATTTT
CASSYFGGGTDAQYF
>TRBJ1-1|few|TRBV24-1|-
TGTGCCACCAGTGATTCACAAGCCATGAACACTGAAGCTTTCTTT
CATSDSQAMNTEAFF
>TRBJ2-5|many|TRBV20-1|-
TGCAGTGCTAGACGGTTTATTCAAGAGACCCAGTACTTC
CSARRFIQETQYF
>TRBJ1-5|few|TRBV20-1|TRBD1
TGCAGTGCTAACCGGGACAGCGATCAGCCCCAGCATTTT
CSANRDSDQPQHF
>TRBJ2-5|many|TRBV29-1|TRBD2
TGCAGCGCCGGTGCGGGGGTAGGCGAGACCCAGTACTTC
CSAGAGVGETQYF
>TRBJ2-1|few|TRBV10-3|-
TGTGCCATCAGTGAGTATGGGGGGAAAGGTGAGCAGTTCTTC
CAISEYGGKGEQFF
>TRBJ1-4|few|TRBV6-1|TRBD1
TGTGCCAGTAAAACAGGGGCTGATGAAAAACTGTTTTTT
CASKTGADEKLFF
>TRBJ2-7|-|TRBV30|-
TGTGCCTGGAGTAGATCCTGGTACGAGCAGTACTTC
CAWSRSWYEQYF
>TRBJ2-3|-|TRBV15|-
TGTGCCACCAGCAGAGTTGTCCAGCGAGATACGCAGTATTTT
CATSRVVQRDTQYF
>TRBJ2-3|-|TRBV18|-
TGTGCCAGCTCCACCACTTTACCAGATACGCAGTATTTT
CASSTTLPDTQYF
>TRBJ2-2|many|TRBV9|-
TGTGCCAGCAGCGTAGTAGCGCGGACCCTGAACACCGGGGAGCTGTTTTTT
CASSVVARTLNTGELFF
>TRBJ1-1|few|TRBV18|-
TGTGCCAGCTCACCACCGGTAGGGGTGGGGACTGAAGCTTTCTTT
CASSPPVGVGTEAFF
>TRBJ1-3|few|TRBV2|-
TGTGCCAGCAGCCCGGGACATAACTCTGGAAACACCATATATTTT
CASSPGHNSGNTIYF
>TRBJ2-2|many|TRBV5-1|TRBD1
TGCGCCAGCAAATCGACAGGGGGTACCGGGGAGCTGTTTTTT
CASKSTGGTGELFF
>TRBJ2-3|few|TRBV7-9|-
TGTGCCAGCAGCCCTGGGATCGGCAGGACAGATACGCAGTATTTT
CASSPGIGRTDTQYF
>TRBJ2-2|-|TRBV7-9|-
TGTGCCAGCAGCTCCCTGATGGGGCACACGGACACCGGGGAGCTGTTTTTT
CASSSLMGHTDTGELFF
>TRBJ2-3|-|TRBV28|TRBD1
TGTGCCAGCAGTTTATGGGGACAGGGAGGAGATACGCAGTATTTT
CASSLWGQGGDTQYF
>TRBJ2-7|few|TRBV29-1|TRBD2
TGCAGCGCAACCGGGACTAGCGGGAGAGGCGAGCAGTACTTC
CSATGTSGRGEQYF
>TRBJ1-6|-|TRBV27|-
TGTGCCAGCAGTCTTCAAGGGAGATACGGGAATTCACCCCTCCACTTT
CASSLQGRYGNSPLHF
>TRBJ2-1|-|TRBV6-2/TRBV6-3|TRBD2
TGTGCCAGCAGTTCCATTAGCGGGAGGGCCCACAATGAGCAGTTCTTC
CASSSISGRAHNEQFF
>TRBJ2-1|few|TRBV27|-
TGTGCCAGCAGTCCATTGGGGGGCACCTACAATGAGCAGTTCTTC
CASSPLGGTYNEQFF
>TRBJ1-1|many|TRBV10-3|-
TGTGCCATCAGTGAGTCGGTTCCGGGGGCGGGTGAAGCTTTCTTT
CAISESVPGAGEAFF
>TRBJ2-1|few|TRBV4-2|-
TGTGCCAGCAGCCAAGATTATGTGGGCTCCTACAATGAGCAGTTCTTC
CASSQDYVGSYNEQFF
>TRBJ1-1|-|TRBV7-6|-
TGTGCCAGCAGCATGGGATACAGTACTGAAGCTTTCTTT
CASSMGYSTEAFF
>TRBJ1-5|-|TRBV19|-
TGTGCCAGTAGTATACGGTGGGCAGTCGGTGATCAGCCCCAGCATTTT
CASSIRWAVGDQPQHF
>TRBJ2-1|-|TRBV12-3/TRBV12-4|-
TGTGCCAGCAGTTTACAGGGGGGTTCGGTGAATGAGCAGTTCTTC
CASSLQGGSVNEQFF
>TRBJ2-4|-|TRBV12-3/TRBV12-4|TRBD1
TGTGCCAGCAGTTTATCAGGGGGCGAGAACATTCAGTACTTC
CASSLSGGENIQYF
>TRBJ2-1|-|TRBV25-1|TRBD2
TGTGCCAGCAGTGAATTTACTAGCGGGAAAAATGAGCAGTTCTTC
CASSEFTSGKNEQFF
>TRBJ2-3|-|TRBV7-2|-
TGTGCCAGCAGCTCCCCAAATGGCGATACGCAGTATTTT
CASSSPNGDTQYF
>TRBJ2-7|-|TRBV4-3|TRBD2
TGCGCCAGCAGCCAAGATTGGGGAGGGTTTAACGAGCAGTACTTC
CASSQDWGGFNEQYF
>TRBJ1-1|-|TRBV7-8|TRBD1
TGTGCCAGCAGCTCGCGTAGAGGGGGCTTTTCGGATTCTGAAGCTTTCTTT
CASSSRRGGFSDSEAFF
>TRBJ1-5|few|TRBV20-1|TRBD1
TGCAGTGCTAAAGGACAGGCGAGACTCAATCAGCCCCAGCATTTT
CSAKGQARLNQPQHF